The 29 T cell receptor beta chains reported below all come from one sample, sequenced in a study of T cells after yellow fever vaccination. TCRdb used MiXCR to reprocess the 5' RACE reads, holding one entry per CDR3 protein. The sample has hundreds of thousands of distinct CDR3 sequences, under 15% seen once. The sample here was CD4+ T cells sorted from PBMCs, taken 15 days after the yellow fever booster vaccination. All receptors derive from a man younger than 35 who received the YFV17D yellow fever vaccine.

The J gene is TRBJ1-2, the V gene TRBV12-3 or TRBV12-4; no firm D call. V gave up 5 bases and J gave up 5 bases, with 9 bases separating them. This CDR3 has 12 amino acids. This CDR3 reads CASSPRQYGYTF. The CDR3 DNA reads TGTGCCAGCAGTCCACGCCAGTATGGCTACACCTTC.

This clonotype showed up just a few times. The CDR3 region is CASSRTGPDTQYF. The CDR3 coding sequence is TGTGCCAGCAGCCGGACCGGTCCAGATACGCAGTATTTT. The V and J genes are TRBV27 and TRBJ2-3, with D unresolved. The V end was cut by 6 bases, the J end by 4 bases, with 11 bases between. CDR1 MNHEY and CDR2 SMNVEV come from the germline V gene (reference sequence). This CDR3 spans 13 amino acids.

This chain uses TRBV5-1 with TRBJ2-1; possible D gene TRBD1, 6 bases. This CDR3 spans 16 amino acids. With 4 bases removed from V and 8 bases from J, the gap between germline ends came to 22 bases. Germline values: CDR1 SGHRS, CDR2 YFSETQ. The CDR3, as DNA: TGCGCCAGCAGCCCGCGTGGGGTCAGGGGAGCCGATGAGCAGTTCTTC. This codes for CASSPRGVRGADEQFF. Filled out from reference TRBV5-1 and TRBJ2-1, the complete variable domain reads KAGVTQTPRYLIKTRGQQVTLSCSPISGHRSVSWYQQTPGQGLQFLFEYFSETQRNKGNFPGRFSGRQFSNSRSEMNVSTLELGDSALYLCASSPRGVRGADEQFFGPGTRLTVL.

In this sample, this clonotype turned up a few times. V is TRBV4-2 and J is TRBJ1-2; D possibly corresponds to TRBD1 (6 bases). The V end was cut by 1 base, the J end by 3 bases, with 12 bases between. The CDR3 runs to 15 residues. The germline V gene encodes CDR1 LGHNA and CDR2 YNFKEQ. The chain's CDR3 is CASSQGGGRYYGYTF. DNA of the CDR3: TGTGCCAGCAGCCAAGGAGGGGGAAGATACTATGGCTACACCTTC.

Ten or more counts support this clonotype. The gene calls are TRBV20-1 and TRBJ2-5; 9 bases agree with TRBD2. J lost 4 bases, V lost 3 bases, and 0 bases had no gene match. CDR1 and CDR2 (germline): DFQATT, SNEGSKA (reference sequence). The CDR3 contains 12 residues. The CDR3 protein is CSARTSGETQYF. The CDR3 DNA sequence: TGCAGTGCTAGGACTAGCGGAGAGACCCAGTACTTC.

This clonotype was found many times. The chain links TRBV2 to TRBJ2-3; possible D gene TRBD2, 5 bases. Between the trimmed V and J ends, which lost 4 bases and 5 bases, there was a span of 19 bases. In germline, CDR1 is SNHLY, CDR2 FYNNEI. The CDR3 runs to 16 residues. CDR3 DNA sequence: TGTGCCAGCAGTGGGATGGGCGGGCCCCAGAGAGATACGCAGTATTTT. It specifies CASSGMGGPQRDTQYF.

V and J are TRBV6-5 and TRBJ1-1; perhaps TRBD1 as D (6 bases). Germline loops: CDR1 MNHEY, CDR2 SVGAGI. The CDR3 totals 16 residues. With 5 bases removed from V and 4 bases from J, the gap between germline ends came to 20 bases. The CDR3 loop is CASSPSRGGMSTEAFF. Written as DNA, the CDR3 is TGTGCCAGCAGTCCCAGTAGGGGGGGTATGAGCACTGAAGCTTTCTTT.

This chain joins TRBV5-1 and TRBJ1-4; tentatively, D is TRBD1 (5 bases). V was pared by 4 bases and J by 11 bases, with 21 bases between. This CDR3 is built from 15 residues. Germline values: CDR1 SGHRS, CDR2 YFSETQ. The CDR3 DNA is TGCGCCAGCAGCGCTAATACAGGATCCCCTGGGAAACTGTTTTTT. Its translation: CASSANTGSPGKLFF.

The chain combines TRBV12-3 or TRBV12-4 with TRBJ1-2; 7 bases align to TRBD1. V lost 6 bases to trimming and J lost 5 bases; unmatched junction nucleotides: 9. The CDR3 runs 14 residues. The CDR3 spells CASSLRGQIYGYTF. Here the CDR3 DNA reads TGTGCCAGCAGCTTGAGGGGACAGATTTATGGCTACACCTTC.

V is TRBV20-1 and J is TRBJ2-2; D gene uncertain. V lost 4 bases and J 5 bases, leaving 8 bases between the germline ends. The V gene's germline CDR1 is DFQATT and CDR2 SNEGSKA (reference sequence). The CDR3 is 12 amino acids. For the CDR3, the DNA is TGCAGTGCTACCGGGCTTACCGGGGAGCTGTTTTTT. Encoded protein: CSATGLTGELFF.

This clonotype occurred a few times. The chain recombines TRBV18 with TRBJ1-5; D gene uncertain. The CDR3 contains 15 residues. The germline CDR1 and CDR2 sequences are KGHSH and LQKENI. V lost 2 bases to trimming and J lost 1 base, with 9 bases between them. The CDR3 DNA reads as TGTGCCAGCTCACCAAGGGATAGGAGCAATCAGCCCCAGCATTTT. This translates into CASSPRDRSNQPQHF. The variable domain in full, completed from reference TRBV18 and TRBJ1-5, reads NAGVMQNPRHLVRRRGQEARLRCSPMKGHSHVYWYRQLPEEGLKFMVYLQKENIIDESGMPKERFSAEFPKEGPSILRIQQVVRGDSAAYFCASSPRDRSNQPQHFGDGTRLSIL.

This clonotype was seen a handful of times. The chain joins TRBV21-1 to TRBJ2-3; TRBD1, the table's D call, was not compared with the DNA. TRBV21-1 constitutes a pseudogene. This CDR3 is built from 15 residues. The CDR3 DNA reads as TGTGCCAGCAGCGGACAGGGTGTTGGCACAGATACGCAGTATTTT. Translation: CASSGQGVGTDTQYF.

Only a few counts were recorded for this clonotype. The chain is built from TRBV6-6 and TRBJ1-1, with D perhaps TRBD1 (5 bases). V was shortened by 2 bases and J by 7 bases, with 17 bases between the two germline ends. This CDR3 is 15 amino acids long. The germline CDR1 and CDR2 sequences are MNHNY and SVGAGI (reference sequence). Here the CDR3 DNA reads TGTGCCAGCAGTTACCCCAGACAGAGGAACCTTGAAGCTTTCTTT. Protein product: CASSYPRQRNLEAFF.

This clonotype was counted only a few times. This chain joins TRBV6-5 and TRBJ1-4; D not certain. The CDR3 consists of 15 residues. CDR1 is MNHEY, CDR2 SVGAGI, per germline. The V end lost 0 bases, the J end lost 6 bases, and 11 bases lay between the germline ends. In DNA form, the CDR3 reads TGTGCCAGCAGTTACTCGAGTAGGGTGGATGAAAAACTGTTTTTT. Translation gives CASSYSSRVDEKLFF.

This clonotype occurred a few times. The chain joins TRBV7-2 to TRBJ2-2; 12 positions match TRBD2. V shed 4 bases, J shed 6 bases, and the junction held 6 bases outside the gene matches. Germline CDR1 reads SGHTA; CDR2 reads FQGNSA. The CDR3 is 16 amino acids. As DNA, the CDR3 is TGTGCCAGCAGCTCTGTGGGGACTAGCGGGTCCGGGGAGCTGTTTTTT. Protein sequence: CASSSVGTSGSGELFF.

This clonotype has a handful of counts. The CDR3 reads CASSPHWTGVNNEQFF. For the CDR3, the DNA is TGCGCCAGCAGCCCACACTGGACAGGGGTTAACAATGAGCAGTTCTTC. The V call is TRBV4-1, the J call TRBJ2-1; 9 positions agree with TRBD1. The ends lost 4 bases at V and 5 bases at J; junction bases unmatched: 9. Germline V CDR1 and CDR2: MGHRA, YSYEKL. This CDR3 region has 16 residues.

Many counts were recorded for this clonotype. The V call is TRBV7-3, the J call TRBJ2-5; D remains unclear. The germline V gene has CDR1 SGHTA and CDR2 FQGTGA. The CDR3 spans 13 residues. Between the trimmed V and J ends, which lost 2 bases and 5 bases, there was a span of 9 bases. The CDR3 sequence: CASSLAREETQYF. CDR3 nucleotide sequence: TGTGCCAGCAGCTTAGCCAGAGAGGAGACCCAGTACTTC.

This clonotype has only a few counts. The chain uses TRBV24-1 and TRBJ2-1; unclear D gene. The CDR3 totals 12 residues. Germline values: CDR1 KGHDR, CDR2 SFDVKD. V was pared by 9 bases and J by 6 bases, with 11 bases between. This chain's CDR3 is CATRTELNEQFF. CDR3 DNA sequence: TGTGCCACCCGCACAGAACTCAATGAGCAGTTCTTC.

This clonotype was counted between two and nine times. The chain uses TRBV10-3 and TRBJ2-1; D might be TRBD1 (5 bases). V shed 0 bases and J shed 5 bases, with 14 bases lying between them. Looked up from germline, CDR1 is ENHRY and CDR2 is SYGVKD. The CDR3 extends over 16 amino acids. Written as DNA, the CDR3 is TGTGCCATCAGTGAGTCTAGGGGAATCCGGGACAATGAGCAGTTCTTC. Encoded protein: CAISESRGIRDNEQFF.

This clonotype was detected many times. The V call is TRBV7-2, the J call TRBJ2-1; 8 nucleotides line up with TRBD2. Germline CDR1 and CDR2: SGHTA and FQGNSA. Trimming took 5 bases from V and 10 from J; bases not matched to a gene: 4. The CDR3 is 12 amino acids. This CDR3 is CASSPQRGEQFF. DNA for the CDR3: TGTGCCAGCAGCCCCCAGCGGGGGGAGCAGTTCTTC. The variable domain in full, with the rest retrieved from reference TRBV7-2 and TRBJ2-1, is GAGVSQSPSNKVTEKGKDVELRCDPISGHTALYWYRQSLGQGLEFLIYFQGNSAPDKSGLPSDRFSAERTGGSVSTLTIQRTQQEDSAVYLCASSPQRGEQFFGPGTRLTVL.

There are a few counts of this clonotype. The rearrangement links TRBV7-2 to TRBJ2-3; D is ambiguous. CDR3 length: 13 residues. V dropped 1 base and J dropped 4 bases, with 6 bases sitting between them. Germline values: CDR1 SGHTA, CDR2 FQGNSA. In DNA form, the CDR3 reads TGTGCCAGCAGCTTAGAAGGGCCAGATACGCAGTATTTT. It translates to CASSLEGPDTQYF.

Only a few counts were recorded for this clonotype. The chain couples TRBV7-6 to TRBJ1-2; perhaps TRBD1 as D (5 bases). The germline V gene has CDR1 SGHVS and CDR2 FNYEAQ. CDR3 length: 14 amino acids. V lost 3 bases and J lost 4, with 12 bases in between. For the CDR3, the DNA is TGTGCCAGCAGCTTCGGCAGGGAGGGCTATGGCTACACCTTC. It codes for CASSFGREGYGYTF.

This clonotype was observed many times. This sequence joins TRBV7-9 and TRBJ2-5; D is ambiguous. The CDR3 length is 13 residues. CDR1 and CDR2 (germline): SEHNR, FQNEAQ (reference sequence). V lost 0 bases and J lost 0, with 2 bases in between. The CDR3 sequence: CASSLAHQETQYF. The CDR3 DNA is TGTGCCAGCAGCTTAGCCCACCAAGAGACCCAGTACTTC.

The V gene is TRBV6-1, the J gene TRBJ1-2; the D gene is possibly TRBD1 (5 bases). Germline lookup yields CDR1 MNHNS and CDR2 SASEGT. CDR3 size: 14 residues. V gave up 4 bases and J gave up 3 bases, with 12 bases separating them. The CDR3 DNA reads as TGTGCCAGCAGTGTGGGGGGAGGGGACTATGGCTACACCTTC. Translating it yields CASSVGGGDYGYTF.

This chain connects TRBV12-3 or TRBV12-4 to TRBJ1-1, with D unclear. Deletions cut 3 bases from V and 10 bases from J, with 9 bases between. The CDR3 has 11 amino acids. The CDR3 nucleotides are TGTGCCAGCAGTTTGTTTGGGTCAGCTTTCTTT. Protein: CASSLFGSAFF.

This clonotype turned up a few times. DNA of the CDR3: TGTGCCAGCAGTGGTGCGGGGGCGACAGATCAGCCCCAGCATTTT. Protein product: CASSGAGATDQPQHF. J is TRBJ1-5 and V is TRBV25-1; D may be TRBD1 (6 bases). CDR1 is MGHDK, CDR2 SYGVNS, per germline. This CDR3 spans 15 amino acids. Trimming took off 4 bases at V and 5 bases at J, with 15 bases between the two ends.

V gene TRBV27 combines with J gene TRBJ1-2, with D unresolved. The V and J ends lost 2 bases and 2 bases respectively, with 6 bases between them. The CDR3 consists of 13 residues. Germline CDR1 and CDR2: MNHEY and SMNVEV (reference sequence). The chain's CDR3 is CASSLNGNYGYTF. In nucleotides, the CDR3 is TGTGCCAGCAGTTTAAACGGGAACTATGGCTACACCTTC.

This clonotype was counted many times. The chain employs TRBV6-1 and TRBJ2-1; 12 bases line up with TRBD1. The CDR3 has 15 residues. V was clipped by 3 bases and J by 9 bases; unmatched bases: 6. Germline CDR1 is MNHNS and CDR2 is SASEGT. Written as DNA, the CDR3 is TGTGCCAGCAGTGACCCGGGACAGGGGGCGATTGAGCAGTTCTTC. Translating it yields CASSDPGQGAIEQFF.

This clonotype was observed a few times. CDR3 residues: CASSYVQGGNTEAFF. CDR3 DNA: TGTGCCAGCAGTTACGTACAGGGAGGAAACACTGAAGCTTTCTTT. The rearrangement uses TRBV6-5 and TRBJ1-1; possibly TRBD1 for D (6 bases). The CDR3 loop spans 15 amino acids. The V and J ends lost 2 bases and 2 bases respectively, with 12 bases between them. The germline CDR1 and CDR2 sequences are MNHEY and SVGAGI.